This entry is about one TCR beta chain. V was cut by 6 bases and J by 6 bases, with 21 bases left in between. Germline V gene lookup returns CDR1 MNHEY and CDR2 SVGAGI. The CDR3 is 15 amino acids. The entry originates in a study of blood T cell repertoires in COVID-19. Sequencing was performed with immunoSEQ multiplex PCR; in TCRdb, only in-frame clones are kept and a portion is missing. The table includes some 360,000 clones, around nine tenths detected once. The chain recombines TRBV6-5 with TRBJ2-7; TRBD2 is a possible D gene (7 bases). The sample taken for sequencing was PBMCs or T cells enriched from blood (not recorded which). This sequence was found in a woman in her thirties who had been exposed to COVID-19. The chain's CDR3 is CASRRSRGGKREQYF. CDR3 DNA: TGTGCCAGCAGAAGGAGTAGGGGGGGGAAGCGCGAGCAGTACTTC.